These T cell receptor beta chains were read from a single sample in a study of brain T cells in children with intractable seizures. Clones were sequenced by immunoSEQ multiplex PCR, and TCRdb holds only the in-frame ones, with some missing. The table lists 340,000 or so clones, 93% of them singletons. The input for sequencing was peripheral blood, taken more than 4 months after surgery. The receptors were gathered from a boy less than two years old with tuberous sclerosis and intractable seizures. Each CDR3 is given with its conserved first and last residue. Each record gives: V gene, clone size, J gene, D gene, CDR3 DNA, CDR3 protein. D genes are given only for firm matches. The listing skips clone size in some rows; elsewhere it reads once, few, many or a size class.

v_call: TRBV19; clone_size: NA; j_call: TRBJ2-7; d_call: TRBD2; cdr3_nt: TGTGCCAGTAGTATTAATAGCGGGAGTAACGGCGAGCAGTACTTC; cdr3_aa: CASSINSGSNGEQYF
v_call: TRBV13; clone_size: NA; j_call: TRBJ1-1; d_call: NA; cdr3_nt: TGTGCCAGCAGCTTAAGTTTTGGGACACTAGTGCTGAACACTGAAGCTTTCTTT; cdr3_aa: CASSLSFGTLVLNTEAFF
v_call: TRBV2; clone_size: NA; j_call: TRBJ2-7; d_call: NA; cdr3_nt: TGTGCCAGCAGCTACAGGTCCCTTACCTCCTACGAGCAGTACTTC; cdr3_aa: CASSYRSLTSYEQYF
v_call: TRBV5-6; clone_size: NA; j_call: TRBJ1-5; d_call: NA; cdr3_nt: TGTGCCAGCAGCTTGGGGCCGTTTTACGGGATTCTCAATCAGCCCCAGCATTTT; cdr3_aa: CASSLGPFYGILNQPQHF
v_call: TRBV5-1; clone_size: NA; j_call: TRBJ2-7; d_call: NA; cdr3_nt: TGCGCCAGCAGCTTGGAATCCTACGAGCAGTACTTC; cdr3_aa: CASSLESYEQYF
v_call: TRBV19; clone_size: NA; j_call: TRBJ2-7; d_call: NA; cdr3_nt: TGTGCCAGTAGTTTCGGGACTCCCGGGGGCTACGAGCAGTACTTC; cdr3_aa: CASSFGTPGGYEQYF
v_call: TRBV30; clone_size: NA; j_call: TRBJ2-7; d_call: NA; cdr3_nt: TGTGCCTGGAGTGTACTGGATTTCTCCTACGAGCAGTACTTC; cdr3_aa: CAWSVLDFSYEQYF
v_call: TRBV3-1/TRBV3-2; clone_size: NA; j_call: TRBJ1-5; d_call: NA; cdr3_nt: TGTGCCAGCAGCCAAGCCCGGGGAACGGGGCAGCCCCAGCATTTT; cdr3_aa: CASSQARGTGQPQHF
v_call: TRBV7-9; clone_size: few; j_call: TRBJ1-1; d_call: NA; cdr3_nt: TGTGCCAGCCGGCATGGGCTTGCTGAAGCTTTCTTT; cdr3_aa: CASRHGLAEAFF
v_call: TRBV6-5; clone_size: NA; j_call: TRBJ1-4; d_call: TRBD1; cdr3_nt: TGTGCCAGCACCCGCCAGGGGGGTGAAAAACTGTTTTTT; cdr3_aa: CASTRQGGEKLFF
v_call: TRBV4-2; clone_size: NA; j_call: TRBJ1-1; d_call: TRBD1; cdr3_nt: TGTGCCAGCAGCCAAGTACTGGGACAGGGGTTCACTGAAGCTTTCTTT; cdr3_aa: CASSQVLGQGFTEAFF
v_call: TRBV12-3/TRBV12-4; clone_size: NA; j_call: TRBJ1-4; d_call: NA; cdr3_nt: TGTGCCAGCAGTTTTACAAGGGGTGAAAAACTGTTTTTT; cdr3_aa: CASSFTRGEKLFF
v_call: TRBV24-1; clone_size: once; j_call: TRBJ1-3; d_call: NA; cdr3_nt: TGTGCCACCAGCGCCAGTGGAAACACCATATATTTT; cdr3_aa: CATSASGNTIYF
v_call: TRBV7-9; clone_size: NA; j_call: TRBJ2-3; d_call: TRBD2; cdr3_nt: TGTGCCAGCAGTCTTACTAGCGGGAGGCTTTTACCCACAGATACGCAGTATTTT; cdr3_aa: CASSLTSGRLLPTDTQYF
v_call: TRBV29-1; clone_size: once; j_call: TRBJ1-4; d_call: NA; cdr3_nt: TGCAGCGTTGAAGATGGTGAAAAACTGTTTTTT; cdr3_aa: CSVEDGEKLFF
v_call: TRBV5-1; clone_size: NA; j_call: TRBJ1-1; d_call: NA; cdr3_nt: TGCGCCAGCAGCATACAGACACGGAACACTGAAGCTTTCTTT; cdr3_aa: CASSIQTRNTEAFF
v_call: TRBV24-1; clone_size: NA; j_call: TRBJ1-1; d_call: TRBD1; cdr3_nt: TGTGCCACCAGTGATTCTTCAGGGGGGGCTTCGACGGGGAACACTGAAGCTTTCTTT; cdr3_aa: CATSDSSGGASTGNTEAFF
v_call: TRBV6-2/TRBV6-3; clone_size: NA; j_call: TRBJ2-1; d_call: NA; cdr3_nt: TGTGCCAGCAGCATCCAGTACAATGAGCAGTTCTTC; cdr3_aa: CASSIQYNEQFF
v_call: TRBV7-2; clone_size: NA; j_call: TRBJ1-1; d_call: NA; cdr3_nt: TGTGCCAGCAGCTTAGTGGCGGGTAGCGCACACGAGGCTTTCTTT; cdr3_aa: CASSLVAGSAHEAFF
v_call: TRBV6-6; clone_size: NA; j_call: TRBJ1-5; d_call: NA; cdr3_nt: TGTGCCAGCAGCCCTATAAGCAGTCGGGGCAATCAGCCCCAGCATTTT; cdr3_aa: CASSPISSRGNQPQHF
v_call: TRBV27; clone_size: NA; j_call: TRBJ1-5; d_call: NA; cdr3_nt: TGTGCCAGCAGCCCGAAAGCCAGGGACGATCAGCCCCAGCATTTT; cdr3_aa: CASSPKARDDQPQHF
v_call: TRBV14; clone_size: NA; j_call: TRBJ1-1; d_call: TRBD1; cdr3_nt: TGTGCCAGCAGCCCCAGACAGGGGATGAACACTGAAGCTTTCTTT; cdr3_aa: CASSPRQGMNTEAFF
v_call: TRBV2; clone_size: NA; j_call: TRBJ2-5; d_call: TRBD1; cdr3_nt: TGTGCCAGCAGTTTCAGGGGGCTCCAAGAGACCCAGTACTTC; cdr3_aa: CASSFRGLQETQYF
v_call: TRBV5-1; clone_size: NA; j_call: TRBJ1-4; d_call: NA; cdr3_nt: TGCGCCAGCAGCTTGGGGGTGGAGGATGAAAAACTGTTTTTT; cdr3_aa: CASSLGVEDEKLFF
v_call: TRBV6-2/TRBV6-3; clone_size: NA; j_call: TRBJ1-4; d_call: TRBD1; cdr3_nt: TGTGCCAGCAGTTACTCGGTGTGGACAGGTCCTGAAAAACTGTTTTTT; cdr3_aa: CASSYSVWTGPEKLFF
v_call: TRBV7-3; clone_size: NA; j_call: TRBJ1-1; d_call: NA; cdr3_nt: TGTGCCAGCAGCTTAGGGGTCGGAAGCACTGAAGCTTTCTTT; cdr3_aa: CASSLGVGSTEAFF
v_call: TRBV2; clone_size: once; j_call: TRBJ1-3; d_call: TRBD1; cdr3_nt: TGTGCCAGCAGTGTTCGACAGGGTACTGGAAACACCATATATTTT; cdr3_aa: CASSVRQGTGNTIYF
v_call: TRBV19; clone_size: NA; j_call: TRBJ1-3; d_call: NA; cdr3_nt: TGTGCCAGTAGTTCTGGGGCAAGATACATGTACTCTGGAAACACCATATATTTT; cdr3_aa: CASSSGARYMYSGNTIYF
v_call: TRBV19; clone_size: NA; j_call: TRBJ2-7; d_call: TRBD1; cdr3_nt: TGTGCCAGTACAGGGGGCTACGAGCAGTACTTC; cdr3_aa: CASTGGYEQYF
v_call: TRBV7-8; clone_size: NA; j_call: TRBJ2-7; d_call: TRBD2; cdr3_nt: TGTGCCAGCAGCAATGGACTAGCGCCGACCTACGAGCAGTACTTC; cdr3_aa: CASSNGLAPTYEQYF
v_call: TRBV29-1; clone_size: NA; j_call: TRBJ2-7; d_call: NA; cdr3_nt: TGCAGCGTTGTGCAGGCATCCTACGAGCAGTACTTC; cdr3_aa: CSVVQASYEQYF
v_call: TRBV11-2; clone_size: NA; j_call: TRBJ2-7; d_call: NA; cdr3_nt: TGTGCCAGCAGCCACCTGAAGGGCCGCAACTACGAGCAGTACTTC; cdr3_aa: CASSHLKGRNYEQYF
v_call: TRBV19; clone_size: NA; j_call: TRBJ1-2; d_call: TRBD1; cdr3_nt: TGTGCCAGTAGTATCCTCTCGACAGGGGTTTACGGCTACACCTTC; cdr3_aa: CASSILSTGVYGYTF
v_call: TRBV3-1/TRBV3-2; clone_size: NA; j_call: TRBJ2-7; d_call: TRBD2; cdr3_nt: TGTGCCAGCAGCCAAGATCGGGGACTAGCGACCTACGAGCAGTACTTC; cdr3_aa: CASSQDRGLATYEQYF
v_call: TRBV30; clone_size: NA; j_call: TRBJ2-1; d_call: NA; cdr3_nt: TGTGCCTGGGGCCACAATGAGCAGTTCTTC; cdr3_aa: CAWGHNEQFF
v_call: TRBV25-1; clone_size: NA; j_call: TRBJ1-3; d_call: TRBD1; cdr3_nt: TGTGCCAGCAGTACACGGACAGGCCGCAACTCTGGAAACACCATATATTTT; cdr3_aa: CASSTRTGRNSGNTIYF
v_call: TRBV27; clone_size: NA; j_call: TRBJ1-5; d_call: NA; cdr3_nt: TGTGCCAGCAGTTTAACGGCAGACAATCAGCCCCAGCATTTT; cdr3_aa: CASSLTADNQPQHF
v_call: TRBV4-2; clone_size: NA; j_call: TRBJ1-5; d_call: NA; cdr3_nt: TGTGCCAGCAGCCAAGTCGAGTCGGCAGCCCGGCATTTT; cdr3_aa: CASSQVESAARHF
v_call: TRBV7-2; clone_size: once; j_call: TRBJ1-1; d_call: NA; cdr3_nt: TGTGCCAGCAGCTTAGCTTATGGGACTGGAGCTTTCTTT; cdr3_aa: CASSLAYGTGAFF
v_call: TRBV13; clone_size: once; j_call: TRBJ1-4; d_call: NA; cdr3_nt: TGTGCCAGCAGCTCCCGGGACTTTAATGAAAAACTGTTTTTT; cdr3_aa: CASSSRDFNEKLFF
v_call: TRBV30; clone_size: NA; j_call: TRBJ2-5; d_call: NA; cdr3_nt: TGTGCCTGGATCCCCGGCGGGGTAGAGACCCAGTACTTC; cdr3_aa: CAWIPGGVETQYF
v_call: TRBV7-9; clone_size: NA; j_call: TRBJ1-3; d_call: NA; cdr3_nt: TGTGCCAGCAGCTTAGGGGACTCTGGAAACACCATATATTTT; cdr3_aa: CASSLGDSGNTIYF
v_call: TRBV6-1; clone_size: NA; j_call: TRBJ1-4; d_call: NA; cdr3_nt: TGTGCCAGCAGTGAAGATGTCAGGGCCAATGAAAAACTGTTTTTT; cdr3_aa: CASSEDVRANEKLFF
v_call: TRBV9; clone_size: NA; j_call: TRBJ2-2; d_call: TRBD1; cdr3_nt: TGTGCCAGCAGCGTATGGGGACAGGGGGCGAACACCGGGGAGCTGTTTTTT; cdr3_aa: CASSVWGQGANTGELFF
v_call: TRBV30; clone_size: NA; j_call: TRBJ1-5; d_call: NA; cdr3_nt: TGTGCCTGGAGCAACGGTGGAAGCAATCAGCCCCAGCATTTT; cdr3_aa: CAWSNGGSNQPQHF
v_call: TRBV7-9; clone_size: NA; j_call: TRBJ2-7; d_call: NA; cdr3_nt: TGTGCCAGCAGCTTAGTTTGGGACGAGCAGTACTTC; cdr3_aa: CASSLVWDEQYF
v_call: TRBV4-1; clone_size: NA; j_call: TRBJ1-2; d_call: TRBD1; cdr3_nt: TGCGCCAGCAGCCAAGATTTTCGGGACAGGGTTGGCTACACCTTC; cdr3_aa: CASSQDFRDRVGYTF